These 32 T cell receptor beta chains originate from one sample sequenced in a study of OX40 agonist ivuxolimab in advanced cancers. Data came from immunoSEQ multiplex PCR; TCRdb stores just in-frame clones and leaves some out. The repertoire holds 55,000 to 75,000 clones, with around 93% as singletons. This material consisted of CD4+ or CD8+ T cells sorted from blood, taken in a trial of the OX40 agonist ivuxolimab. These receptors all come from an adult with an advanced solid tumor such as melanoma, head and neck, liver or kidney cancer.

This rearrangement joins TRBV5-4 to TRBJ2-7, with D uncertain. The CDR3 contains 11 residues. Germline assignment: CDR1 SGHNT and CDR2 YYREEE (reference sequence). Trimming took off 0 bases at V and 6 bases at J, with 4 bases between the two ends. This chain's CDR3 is CASSLGPEQYF. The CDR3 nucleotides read TGTGCCAGCAGCTTGGGCCCCGAGCAGTACTTC. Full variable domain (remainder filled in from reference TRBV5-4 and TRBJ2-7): ETGVTQSPTHLIKTRGQQVTLRCSSQSGHNTVSWYQQALGQGPQFIFQYYREEENGRGNFPPRFSGLQFPNYSSELNVNALELDDSALYLCASSLGPEQYFGPGTRLTVT.

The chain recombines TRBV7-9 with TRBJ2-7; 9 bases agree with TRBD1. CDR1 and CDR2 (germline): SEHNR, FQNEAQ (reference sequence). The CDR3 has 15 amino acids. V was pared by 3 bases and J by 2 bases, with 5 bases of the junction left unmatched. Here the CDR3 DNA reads TGTGCCAGCAGCTTTCCCGGGACAGGGCCCTACGAGCAGTACTTC. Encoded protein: CASSFPGTGPYEQYF.

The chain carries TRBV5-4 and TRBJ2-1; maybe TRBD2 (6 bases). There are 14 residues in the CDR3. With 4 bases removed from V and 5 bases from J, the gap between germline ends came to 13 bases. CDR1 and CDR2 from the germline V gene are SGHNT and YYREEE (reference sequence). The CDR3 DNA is TGTGCCAGCAGCACGGGACTCGGGGACAATGAGCAGTTCTTC. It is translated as CASSTGLGDNEQFF.

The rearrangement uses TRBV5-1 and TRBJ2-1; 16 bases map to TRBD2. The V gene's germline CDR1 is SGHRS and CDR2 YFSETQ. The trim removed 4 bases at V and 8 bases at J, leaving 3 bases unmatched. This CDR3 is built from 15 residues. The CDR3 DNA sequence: TGCGCCAGCAGCCCCGGGACTAGCGGGAGGGATGAGCAGTTCTTC. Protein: CASSPGTSGRDEQFF. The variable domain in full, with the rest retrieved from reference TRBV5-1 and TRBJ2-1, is KAGVTQTPRYLIKTRGQQVTLSCSPISGHRSVSWYQQTPGQGLQFLFEYFSETQRNKGNFPGRFSGRQFSNSRSEMNVSTLELGDSALYLCASSPGTSGRDEQFFGPGTRLTVL.

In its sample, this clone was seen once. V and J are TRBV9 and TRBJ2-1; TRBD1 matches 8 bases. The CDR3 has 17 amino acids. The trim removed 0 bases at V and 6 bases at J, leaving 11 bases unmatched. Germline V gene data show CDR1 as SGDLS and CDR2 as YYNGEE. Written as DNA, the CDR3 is TGTGCCAGCAGCGTAGACGATCGCCAGGGGGCCCTCAATGAGCAGTTCTTC. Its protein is CASSVDDRQGALNEQFF.

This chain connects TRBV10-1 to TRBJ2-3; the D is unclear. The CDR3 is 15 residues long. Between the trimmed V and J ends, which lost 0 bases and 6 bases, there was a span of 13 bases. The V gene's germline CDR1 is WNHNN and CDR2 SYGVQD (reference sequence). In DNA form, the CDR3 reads TGCGCCAGCAGTGAGTCCTCGGGTGGCTTGGATACGCAGTATTTT. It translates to CASSESSGGLDTQYF.

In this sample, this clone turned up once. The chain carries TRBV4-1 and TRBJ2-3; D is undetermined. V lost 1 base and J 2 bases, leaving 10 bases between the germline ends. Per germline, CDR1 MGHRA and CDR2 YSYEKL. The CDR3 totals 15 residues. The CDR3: CASSQGGRATDTQYF. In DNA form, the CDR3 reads TGCGCCAGCAGCCAAGGGGGTAGAGCCACAGATACGCAGTATTTT.

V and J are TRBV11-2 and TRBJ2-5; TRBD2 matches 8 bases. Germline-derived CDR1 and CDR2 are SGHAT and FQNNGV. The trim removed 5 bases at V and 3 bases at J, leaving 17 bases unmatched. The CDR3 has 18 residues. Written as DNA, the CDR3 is TGTGCCAGCAGCCCCCCCTCATTGACTAGCGCATTCGAAGAGACCCAGTACTTC. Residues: CASSPPSLTSAFEETQYF.

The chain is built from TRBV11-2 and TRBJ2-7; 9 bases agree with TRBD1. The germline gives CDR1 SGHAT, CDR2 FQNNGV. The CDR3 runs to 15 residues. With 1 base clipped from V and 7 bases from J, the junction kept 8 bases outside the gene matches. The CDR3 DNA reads TGTGCCAGCAGCTTAGGGGGACAGGGATTTTGGGAGCAGTACTTC. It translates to CASSLGGQGFWEQYF.

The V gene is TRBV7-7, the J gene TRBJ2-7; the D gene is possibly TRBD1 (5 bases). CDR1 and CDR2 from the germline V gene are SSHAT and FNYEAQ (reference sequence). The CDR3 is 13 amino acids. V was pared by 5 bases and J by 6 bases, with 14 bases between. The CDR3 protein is CASSPFQGAEQYF. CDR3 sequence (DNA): TGTGCCAGCAGCCCATTCCAGGGTGCCGAGCAGTACTTC.

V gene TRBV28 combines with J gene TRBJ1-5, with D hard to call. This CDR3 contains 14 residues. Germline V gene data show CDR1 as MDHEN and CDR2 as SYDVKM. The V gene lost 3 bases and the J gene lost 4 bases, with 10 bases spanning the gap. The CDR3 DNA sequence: TGTGCCAGCAGTTTCCGCGCCCTGAATCAGCCCCAGCATTTT. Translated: CASSFRALNQPQHF.

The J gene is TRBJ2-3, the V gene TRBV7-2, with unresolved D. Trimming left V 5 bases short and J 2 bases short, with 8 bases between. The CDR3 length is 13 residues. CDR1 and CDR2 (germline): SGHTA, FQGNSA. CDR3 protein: CASSHPVTDTQYF. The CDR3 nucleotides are TGTGCCAGCAGCCATCCTGTCACAGATACGCAGTATTTT.

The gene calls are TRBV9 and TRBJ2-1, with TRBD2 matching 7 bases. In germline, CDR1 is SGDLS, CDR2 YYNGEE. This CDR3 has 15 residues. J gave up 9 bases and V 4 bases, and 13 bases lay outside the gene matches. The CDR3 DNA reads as TGTGCCAGCAGCTCTAGCGGTACCCTTATAGGTGAGCAGTTCTTC. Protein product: CASSSSGTLIGEQFF.

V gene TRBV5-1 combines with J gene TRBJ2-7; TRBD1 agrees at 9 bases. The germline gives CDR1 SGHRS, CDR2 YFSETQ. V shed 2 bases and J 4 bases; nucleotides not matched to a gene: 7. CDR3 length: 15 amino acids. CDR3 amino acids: CASSFSRDREYEQYF. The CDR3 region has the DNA TGCGCCAGCAGCTTCAGCCGGGACAGGGAGTACGAGCAGTACTTC.

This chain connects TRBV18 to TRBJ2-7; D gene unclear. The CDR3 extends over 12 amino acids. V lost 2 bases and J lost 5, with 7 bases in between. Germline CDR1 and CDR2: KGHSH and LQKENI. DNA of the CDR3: TGTGCCAGCTCACCATGGGGTGACGAGCAGTACTTC. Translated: CASSPWGDEQYF.

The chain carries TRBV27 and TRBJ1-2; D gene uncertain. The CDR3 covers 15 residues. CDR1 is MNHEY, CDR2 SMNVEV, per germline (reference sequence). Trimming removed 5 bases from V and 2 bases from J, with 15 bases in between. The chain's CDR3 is CASSSTELGNYGYTF. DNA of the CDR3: TGTGCCAGCAGTAGCACAGAGCTGGGAAACTATGGCTACACCTTC.

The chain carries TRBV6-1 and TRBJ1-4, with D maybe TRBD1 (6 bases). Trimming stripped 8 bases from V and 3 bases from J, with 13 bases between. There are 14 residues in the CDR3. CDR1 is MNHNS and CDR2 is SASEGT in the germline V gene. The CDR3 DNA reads TGTGCCAGCGGGGAGACAGGACCTAATGAAAAACTGTTTTTT. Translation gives CASGETGPNEKLFF.

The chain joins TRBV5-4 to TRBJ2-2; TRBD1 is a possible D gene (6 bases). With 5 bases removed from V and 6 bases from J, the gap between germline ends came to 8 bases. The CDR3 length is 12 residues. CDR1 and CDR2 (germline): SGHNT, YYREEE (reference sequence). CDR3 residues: CASRSGAGELFF. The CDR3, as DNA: TGTGCCAGCAGGTCAGGGGCCGGGGAGCTGTTTTTT. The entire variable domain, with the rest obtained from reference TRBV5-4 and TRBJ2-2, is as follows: ETGVTQSPTHLIKTRGQQVTLRCSSQSGHNTVSWYQQALGQGPQFIFQYYREEENGRGNFPPRFSGLQFPNYSSELNVNALELDDSALYLCASRSGAGELFFGEGSRLTVL.

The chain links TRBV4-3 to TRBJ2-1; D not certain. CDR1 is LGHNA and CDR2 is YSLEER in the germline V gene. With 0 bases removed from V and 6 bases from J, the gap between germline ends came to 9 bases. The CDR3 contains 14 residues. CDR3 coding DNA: TGCGCCAGCAGCCAAGACTCCCCTAGCAATGAGCAGTTCTTC. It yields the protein CASSQDSPSNEQFF.

The CDR3 DNA is TGTGCCAGCAGCTACATACTAGCGGGGGCTACGCAGTATTTT. This sequence encodes CASSYILAGATQYF. The rearrangement joins TRBV13 to TRBJ2-3; 11 nucleotides agree with TRBD2. V shed 4 bases and J 8 bases; nucleotides not matched to a gene: 5. The CDR3 covers 14 residues. Looked up from germline, CDR1 is PRHDT and CDR2 is FYEKMQ (reference sequence).

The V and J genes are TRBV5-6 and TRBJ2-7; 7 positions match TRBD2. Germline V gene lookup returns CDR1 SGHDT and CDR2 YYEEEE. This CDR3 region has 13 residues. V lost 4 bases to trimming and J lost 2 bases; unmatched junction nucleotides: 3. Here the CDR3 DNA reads TGTGCCAGCAGCGCGAGCGGGACCTACGAGCAGTACTTC. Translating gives CASSASGTYEQYF. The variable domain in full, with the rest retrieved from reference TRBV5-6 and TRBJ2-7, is DAGVTQSPTHLIKTRGQQVTLRCSPKSGHDTVSWYQQALGQGPQFIFQYYEEEERQRGNFPDRFSGHQFPNYSSELNVNALLLGDSALYLCASSASGTYEQYFGPGTRLTVT.

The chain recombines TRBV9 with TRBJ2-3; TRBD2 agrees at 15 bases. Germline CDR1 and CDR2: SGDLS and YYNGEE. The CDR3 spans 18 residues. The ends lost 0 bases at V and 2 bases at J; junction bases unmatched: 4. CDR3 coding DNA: TGTGCCAGCAGCGTAGGGGGACTAGCGGGAGGTTCCACAGATACGCAGTATTTT. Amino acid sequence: CASSVGGLAGGSTDTQYF. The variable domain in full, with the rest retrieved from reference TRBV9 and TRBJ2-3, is DSGVTQTPKHLITATGQRVTLRCSPRSGDLSVYWYQQSLDQGLQFLIQYYNGEERAKGNILERFSAQQFPDLHSELNLSSLELGDSALYFCASSVGGLAGGSTDTQYFGPGTRLTVL.

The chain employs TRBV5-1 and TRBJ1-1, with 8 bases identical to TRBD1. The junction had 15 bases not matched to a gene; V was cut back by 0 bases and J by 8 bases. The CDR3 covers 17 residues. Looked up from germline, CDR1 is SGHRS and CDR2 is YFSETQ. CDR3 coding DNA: TGCGCCAGCAGCTTGGCCTATCTGTCAGGGGGCGGTCTAGAAGCTTTCTTT. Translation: CASSLAYLSGGGLEAFF.

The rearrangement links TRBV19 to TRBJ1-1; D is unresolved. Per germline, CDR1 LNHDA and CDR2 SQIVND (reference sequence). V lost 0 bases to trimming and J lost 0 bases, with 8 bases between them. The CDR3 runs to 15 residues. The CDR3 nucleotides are TGTGCCAGTAGTATAGATCGAGAGATGAACACTGAAGCTTTCTTT. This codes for CASSIDREMNTEAFF.

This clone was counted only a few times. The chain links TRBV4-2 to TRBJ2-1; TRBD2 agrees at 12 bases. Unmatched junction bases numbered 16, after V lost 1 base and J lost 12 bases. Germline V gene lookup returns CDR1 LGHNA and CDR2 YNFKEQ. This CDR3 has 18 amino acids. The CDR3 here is CASSQGQVRTSGMDWQFF. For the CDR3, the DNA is TGTGCCAGCAGCCAAGGACAGGTTCGGACTAGCGGGATGGACTGGCAGTTCTTC.

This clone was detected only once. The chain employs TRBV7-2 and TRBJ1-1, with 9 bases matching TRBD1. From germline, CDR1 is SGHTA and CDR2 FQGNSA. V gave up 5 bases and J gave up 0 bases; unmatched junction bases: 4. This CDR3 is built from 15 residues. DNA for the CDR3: TGTGCCAGCAGCCCCGGGACAGGGTTGAACACTGAAGCTTTCTTT. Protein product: CASSPGTGLNTEAFF.

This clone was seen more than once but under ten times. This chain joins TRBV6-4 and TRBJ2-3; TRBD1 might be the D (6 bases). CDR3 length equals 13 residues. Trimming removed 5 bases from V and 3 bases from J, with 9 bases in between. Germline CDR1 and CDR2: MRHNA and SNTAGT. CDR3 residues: CASSRQETDTQYF. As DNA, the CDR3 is TGTGCCAGCAGTCGACAGGAAACAGATACGCAGTATTTT.

The CDR3 bases are TGTGCCAGCAGTGATTTCGACGCAGACCCCTCCTACGAGCAGTACTTC. Translated, it gives CASSDFDADPSYEQYF. The chain couples TRBV6-1 to TRBJ2-7; D unclear. This CDR3 contains 16 residues. The germline CDR1 and CDR2 sequences are MNHNS and SASEGT. Trimming removed 3 bases from V and 0 bases from J, with 15 bases in between.

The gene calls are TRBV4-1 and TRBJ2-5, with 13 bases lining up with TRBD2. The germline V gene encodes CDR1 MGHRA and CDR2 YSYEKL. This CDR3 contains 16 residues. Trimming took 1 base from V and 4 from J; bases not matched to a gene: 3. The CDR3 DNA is TGCGCCAGCAGCCAAGGGGGACTAGCGGGAAGAGAGACCCAGTACTTC. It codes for CASSQGGLAGRETQYF.

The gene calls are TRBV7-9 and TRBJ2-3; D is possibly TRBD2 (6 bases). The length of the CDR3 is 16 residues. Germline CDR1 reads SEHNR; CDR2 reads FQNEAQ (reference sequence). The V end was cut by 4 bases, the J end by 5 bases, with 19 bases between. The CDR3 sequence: CASSSAPGLGGDTQYF. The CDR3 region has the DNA TGTGCCAGCAGCTCTGCTCCGGGACTGGGGGGAGATACGCAGTATTTT.

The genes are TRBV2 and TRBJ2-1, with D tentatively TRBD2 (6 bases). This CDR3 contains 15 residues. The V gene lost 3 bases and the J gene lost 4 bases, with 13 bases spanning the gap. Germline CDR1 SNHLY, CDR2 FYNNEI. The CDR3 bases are TGTGCCAGCAGTGAGGGGTGGGAGGTGTACAATGAGCAGTTCTTC. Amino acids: CASSEGWEVYNEQFF.

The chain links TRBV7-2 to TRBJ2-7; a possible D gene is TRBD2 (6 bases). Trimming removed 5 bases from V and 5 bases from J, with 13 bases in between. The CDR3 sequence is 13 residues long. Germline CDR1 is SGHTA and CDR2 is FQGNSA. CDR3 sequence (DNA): TGTGCCAGCAGCGACGGGACTCCCGACGAGCAGTACTTC. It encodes CASSDGTPDEQYF.